The 23 T cell receptor beta chains in this list originate from one sample, sequenced in a study of blood T cell repertoires in COVID-19. The assay was immunoSEQ multiplex PCR, and TCRdb's table has in-frame clones only and misses some. The sample includes hundreds of thousands of clones, about 88% seen only once; the top ten take around 13%. Sequencing input: peripheral blood. These receptors all stem from a woman in her seventies with COVID-19, enrolled during active disease.

V gene TRBV7-2 combines with J gene TRBJ1-2; TRBD1 might be the D (5 bases). This CDR3 contains 14 residues. Per the germline V gene, CDR1 is SGHTA and CDR2 is FQGNSA. Deletions cut 7 bases from V and 4 bases from J, with 16 bases between. CDR3 DNA sequence: TGTGCCAGCACTCAAGCGACAGTTAGCTATGGCTACACCTTC. This codes for CASTQATVSYGYTF.

CDR3 sequence reads: CASSLEGAGSPLHF. CDR3 DNA: TGTGCCAGCAGCTTAGAGGGGGCAGGTTCACCCCTCCACTTT. This chain uses TRBV5-6 with TRBJ1-6, with TRBD1 matching 7 bases. CDR1 SGHDT and CDR2 YYEEEE come from the germline V gene. The CDR3 contains 14 residues. Trimming cost V 2 bases and J 9 bases; bases outside gene matches: 5. The full variable domain, in which reference TRBV5-6 and TRBJ1-6 provide the parts outside the CDR3, is DAGVTQSPTHLIKTRGQQVTLRCSPKSGHDTVSWYQQALGQGPQFIFQYYEEEERQRGNFPDRFSGHQFPNYSSELNVNALLLGDSALYLCASSLEGAGSPLHFGNGTRLTVT.

The gene calls are TRBV19 and TRBJ1-3, with 7 bases that match TRBD1. Per the germline V gene, CDR1 is LNHDA and CDR2 is SQIVND (reference sequence). Trimming took 3 bases from V and 0 from J; bases not matched to a gene: 5. This CDR3 contains 16 residues. The CDR3 region is CASSIGTAFSGNTIYF. As DNA, the CDR3 is TGTGCCAGTAGTATCGGGACAGCGTTCTCTGGAAACACCATATATTTT.

The CDR3 sequence: CASSVGQGVYNEQFF. CDR3 nucleotides: TGTGCCAGCAGCGTTGGACAGGGGGTCTACAATGAGCAGTTCTTC. The chain carries TRBV9 and TRBJ2-1; 10 bases match TRBD1. This CDR3 spans 15 amino acids. V lost 2 bases, J lost 3 bases, and 2 bases stayed unmatched. From germline, CDR1 is SGDLS and CDR2 YYNGEE.

This clone came up once. This chain connects TRBV19 to TRBJ2-7; 7 positions match TRBD1. With 3 bases clipped from V and 2 bases from J, the junction kept 7 bases outside the gene matches. CDR1 is LNHDA and CDR2 is SQIVND in the germline V gene (reference sequence). This CDR3 region has 15 residues. CDR3 sequence (DNA): TGTGCCAGTAGTATTCAGGAGACAGGGCCCTACGAGCAGTACTTC. It yields the protein CASSIQETGPYEQYF.

The V call is TRBV9, the J call TRBJ1-6; the D gene is possibly TRBD1 (5 bases). The germline V and J ends were trimmed by 6 bases and 7 bases, with 20 bases remaining between them. This CDR3 is 16 amino acids long. Germline V gene lookup returns CDR1 SGDLS and CDR2 YYNGEE. The CDR3 DNA sequence: TGTGCCAGCACCTCAGACGGGGGAGCGGGAAATTCACCCCTCCACTTT. Protein sequence: CASTSDGGAGNSPLHF.

This rearrangement joins TRBV24-1 to TRBJ1-3, with 7 bases fitting TRBD1. CDR3 length equals 17 residues. The trim removed 5 bases at V and 2 bases at J, leaving 11 bases unmatched. Germline V CDR1 and CDR2: KGHDR, SFDVKD. The CDR3 is CATSADRTRRTGNTIYF. The CDR3 DNA follows: TGTGCCACCAGTGCGGACAGGACAAGACGAACTGGAAACACCATATATTTT.

The chain uses TRBV5-4 and TRBJ2-5; perhaps TRBD2 as D (5 bases). Trimming shortened V by 0 bases and J by 3 bases, and 9 bases separated the two germline ends. Germline CDR1 reads SGHNT; CDR2 reads YYREEE (reference sequence). The CDR3 runs 14 residues. As DNA, the CDR3 is TGTGCCAGCAGCTTGGCCGAGAGGGAAGAGACCCAGTACTTC. This gives the protein CASSLAEREETQYF.

This clone was seen a handful of times. This chain joins TRBV10-1 and TRBJ1-2; 9 bases are a match to TRBD1. The ends lost 0 bases at V and 6 bases at J; junction bases unmatched: 11. The V gene's germline CDR1 is WNHNN and CDR2 SYGVQD (reference sequence). There are 17 residues in the CDR3. The DNA of the CDR3 is TGCGCCAGCAGTGAGTCGCTTTCCGGGACAGGGATGGATGGCTACACCTTC. Protein: CASSESLSGTGMDGYTF.

This clone showed up just a few times. The chain employs TRBV30 and TRBJ1-4; D remains unclear. The V end lost 0 bases, the J end lost 2 bases, and 16 bases lay between the germline ends. The CDR3 has 17 residues. Germline loops: CDR1 GTSNPN, CDR2 SVGIG (reference sequence). The CDR3 nucleotides read TGTGCCTGGAGTGTACCGGGGTGGTTTGTGACTAATGAAAAACTGTTTTTT. Translating gives CAWSVPGWFVTNEKLFF.

As concerns this clone: Additional DNA sequences in this sample encode the identical CDR3. V gene TRBV27 combines with J gene TRBJ1-2; D unclear. CDR1 MNHEY and CDR2 SMNVEV come from the germline V gene (reference sequence). The CDR3 totals 13 residues. Trimming pared 2 bases from V and 4 bases from J, leaving 8 bases between. CDR3 amino acids: CASSLRPGYGYTF. CDR3 bases: TGTGCCAGCAGTTTAAGGCCAGGCTATGGCTACACCTTC.

This clone has only one observation. Other nucleotide sequences in the sample specify the same CDR3. This chain uses TRBV19 with TRBJ2-7, with TRBD1 identical over 12 bases. The length of the CDR3 is 14 residues. Germline V lookup: CDR1 LNHDA, CDR2 SQIVND (reference sequence). With V trimmed by 4 bases and J by 7 bases, 5 bases remained unmatched. The CDR3 protein is CASSTGTGGYEQYF. DNA of the CDR3: TGTGCCAGTAGTACCGGGACAGGGGGCTATGAGCAGTACTTC.

The chain links TRBV5-6 to TRBJ1-1; D not certain. Trimming removed 0 bases at V and 6 bases at J, with 12 bases between. Germline lookup yields CDR1 SGHDT and CDR2 YYEEEE. The CDR3 spans 14 residues. The chain's CDR3 is CASSLGSRGPEAFF. CDR3 nucleotide sequence: TGTGCCAGCAGCTTGGGTTCGCGGGGTCCTGAAGCTTTCTTT.

The gene calls are TRBV29-1 and TRBJ1-1; TRBD1 agrees at 10 bases. V was clipped by 6 bases and J by 2 bases; unmatched bases: 6. Germline V gene lookup returns CDR1 SQVTM and CDR2 ANQGSEA. The CDR3 runs to 14 residues. CDR3: CSVSGTGVNTEAFF. In DNA, the CDR3 is TGCAGCGTCTCCGGGACAGGGGTTAACACTGAAGCTTTCTTT.

V gene TRBV20-1 combines with J gene TRBJ2-1; perhaps TRBD2 as D (6 bases). Between the trimmed V and J ends, which lost 3 bases and 14 bases, there was a span of 17 bases. Per germline, CDR1 DFQATT and CDR2 SNEGSKA (reference sequence). There are 12 residues in the CDR3. CDR3 in DNA: TGCAGTGCTAGTGACGCGATGAGGGAGGAGTTCTTC. This sequence encodes CSASDAMREEFF.

This clone appeared once. V and J are TRBV9 and TRBJ1-2, with a possible D match to TRBD1 (5 bases). The V gene lost 4 bases and the J gene lost 0 bases, with 13 bases spanning the gap. This CDR3 comprises 15 residues. CDR1 and CDR2 from the germline V gene are SGDLS and YYNGEE. The CDR3 protein is CASSPQDIPNYGYTF. DNA for the CDR3: TGTGCCAGCAGCCCCCAGGACATCCCTAACTATGGCTACACCTTC.

This sequence joins TRBV5-1 and TRBJ1-2, with D maybe TRBD1 (6 bases). The V gene lost 1 base and the J gene lost 2 bases, with 9 bases spanning the gap. Germline V gene sequence: CDR1 SGHRS, CDR2 YFSETQ. CDR3 length: 14 residues. The CDR3 nucleotides read TGCGCCAGCAGCTTGTACAGGGAAAACTATGGCTACACCTTC. Its translation: CASSLYRENYGYTF.

CDR3 amino acids: CASSEQGRPGNSPLHF. The CDR3 bases are TGTGCCAGCAGCGAGCAGGGGCGCCCCGGGAATTCACCCCTCCACTTT. This sequence joins TRBV2 and TRBJ1-6, with D maybe TRBD1 (6 bases). V was shortened by 6 bases and J by 7 bases, with 19 bases between the two germline ends. CDR3 size: 16 residues. CDR1 and CDR2 from the germline V gene are SNHLY and FYNNEI.

This rearrangement joins TRBV9 to TRBJ1-2; 9 bases fit TRBD1. This CDR3 region has 14 residues. Germline V gene lookup returns CDR1 SGDLS and CDR2 YYNGEE. The trim removed 0 bases at V and 8 bases at J, leaving 5 bases unmatched. CDR3 region: CASSVDRGQGGYTF. In nucleotides, the CDR3 is TGTGCCAGCAGCGTAGACAGGGGGCAAGGAGGCTACACCTTC.

The genes are TRBV18 and TRBJ2-7; weak D call: TRBD2 (6 bases). This CDR3 region has 14 residues. V was cut by 1 base and J by 7 bases, with 14 bases left in between. From germline, CDR1 is KGHSH and CDR2 LQKENI. The CDR3 reads CASSPRTDGGEQYF. The CDR3 coding sequence is TGTGCCAGCTCACCACGGACGGACGGGGGAGAGCAGTACTTC.

The chain has TRBV5-1 and TRBJ2-7; TRBD1 aligns across 10 bases. The germline CDR1 and CDR2 sequences are SGHRS and YFSETQ. CDR3 length: 15 amino acids. With V trimmed by 2 bases and J by 5 bases, 7 bases remained unmatched. The CDR3 DNA is TGCGCCAGCAGCTTCCGGGACAGGGGATCCCACGAGCAGTACTTC. Protein sequence: CASSFRDRGSHEQYF.

The J gene is TRBJ2-3, the V gene TRBV10-2; perhaps TRBD1 as D (6 bases). CDR1 is WSHSY, CDR2 SAAADI, per germline. V was shortened by 1 base and J by 2 bases, with 13 bases between the two germline ends. This CDR3 contains 16 residues. CDR3 loop: CASSEWDISITDTQYF. The CDR3 DNA reads TGCGCCAGCAGTGAGTGGGACATCTCCATCACAGATACGCAGTATTTT.

The chain joins TRBV20-1 to TRBJ1-3, with D maybe TRBD1 (6 bases). The CDR3 totals 15 residues. The V end was cut by 3 bases, the J end by 1 base, with 13 bases between. Germline V gives CDR1 DFQATT, CDR2 SNEGSKA (reference sequence). The CDR3 coding sequence is TGCAGTGCTAGTTCAACAGGGAAATCTGGAAACACCATATATTTT. Translated, it gives CSASSTGKSGNTIYF.